This T cell receptor (beta chain) is from a study of vaccination and CD4 T cells after COVID-19. About the study: Median time from second vaccine dose to sampling was approximately 74 days (14 to 241). Culture controls were given either a CEFX pool, an HIV-1 Nef pool, or no peptide.

Specified treatment: roughly 10-day PBMC culture with coronavirus spike peptide pools or control peptides (ViraFEST assay). A remark on this clonotype: No antigen is known for it.

This CDR3 region has 14 residues. The germline V gene has CDR1 SGHAT and CDR2 FQNNGV. V was trimmed by 4 bases and J by 5 bases, leaving 14 bases between them. The Oncomine TCR Beta short-read assay was what sequenced the DNA obtained from cultured CD4+ T cells. Genomic DNA was isolated from cultured CD4+ T cells. MiXCR, run by TCRdb on the PCR reads, gives a single entry per CDR3 protein. The repertoire holds around 14,000 distinct CDR3 sequences, with around 56% as singletons. Sequencing input: CD4+ T cells from blood, cultured in vitro. This clonotype originated in a human donor who had recovered from COVID-19. The rearrangement links TRBV11-2 to TRBJ1-1, with D maybe TRBD1 (6 bases). The CDR3 loop reads CASSSEQGRTEAFF. CDR3 nucleotides: TGTGCCAGCAGCTCAGAGCAGGGGAGGACTGAAGCTTTCTTT.